The 18 T cell receptor beta chains listed next were all sequenced from one sample in a study of beta chain features in type 1 diabetes. The sequenced template was cDNA made from the entire isolated RNA. The method was immunoSEQ multiplex PCR; TCRdb's version includes in-frame clones alone and lacks a portion of them. The sample contains 850,000 to 900,000 clones, 15% to 20% of which appear only once. The sample consisted of naive CD4+ T cells from blood. These receptors were obtained from a woman between 18 and 29 years old in good health.

This clone has a handful of counts. The chain combines TRBV13 with TRBJ2-7; D is unresolved. The CDR3 spans 12 residues. Germline V CDR1 and CDR2: PRHDT, FYEKMQ (reference sequence). V lost 3 bases and J lost 4, with 7 bases in between. Written as DNA, the CDR3 is TGTGCCAGCAGCTTCTGGCGATACGAGCAGTACTTC. The encoded protein is CASSFWRYEQYF.

In regard to this clone: Compared with germline, one end of the junction differs, possibly owing to a read error. The chain recombines TRBV18 with TRBJ2-3, with 7 positions matching TRBD2. From germline, CDR1 is KGHSH and CDR2 LQKENI. This CDR3 has 14 residues. CDR3 amino acids: CASSLTTSTDTQYF. The CDR3 nucleotides read TGTGCCAGCTCACTCACGACTAGCACGGATACGCAGTATTTT.

The chain combines TRBV28 with TRBJ1-2; tentative D call: TRBD1 (6 bases). Germline assignment: CDR1 MDHEN and CDR2 SYDVKM. The CDR3 consists of 14 residues. V was pared by 7 bases and J by 8 bases, with 20 bases between. The CDR3 here is CASIPTGSSLGYTF. The DNA for the CDR3 is TGTGCCAGCATCCCTACAGGGAGCTCGCTCGGCTACACCTTC.

Remarks on this clone: This may arise from a read error, as a much more abundant clone is one base away. Additional DNA sequences in this sample encode the identical CDR3. The chain uses TRBV28 and TRBJ2-3, with no clear D. CDR1 MDHEN and CDR2 SYDVKM come from the germline V gene. This CDR3 spans 11 amino acids. V lost 6 bases, J lost 2 bases, and 3 bases lay in between. The CDR3 DNA reads as TGTGCCAGCAGCCTCACAGATACGCAGTATTTT. It translates to CASSLTDTQYF. Together with reference TRBV28 and TRBJ2-3, the CDR3 gives the full variable domain: DVKVTQSSRYLVKRTGEKVFLECVQDMDHENMFWYRQDPGLGLRLIYFSYDVKMKEKGDIPEGYSVSREKKERFSLILESASTNQTSMYLCASSLTDTQYFGPGTRLTVL.

This clone was counted only a few times. The chain recombines TRBV5-4 with TRBJ1-1, with D unclear. The CDR3 loop spans 15 amino acids. Germline lookup yields CDR1 SGHNT and CDR2 YYREEE (reference sequence). Trimming pared 3 bases from V and 0 bases from J, leaving 12 bases between. Here the CDR3 DNA reads TGTGCCAGCAGCTCCCCCGGGAATATGAACACTGAAGCTTTCTTT. Amino acid sequence: CASSSPGNMNTEAFF.

This clone appeared a few times. The sample holds other DNA sequences that translate to the same CDR3. The chain joins TRBV29-1 to TRBJ2-3; 13 positions match TRBD2. CDR3 length: 14 residues. With 4 bases clipped from V and 5 bases from J, the junction kept 3 bases outside the gene matches. Germline values: CDR1 SQVTM, CDR2 ANQGSEA. CDR3 DNA: TGCAGCGTTGTACTAGCGGGAGGGAGAGATACGCAGTATTTT. It codes for CSVVLAGGRDTQYF.

This clone was counted only a few times. CDR3 loop: CASSLPPTHLAGAPGEQFF. In DNA, the CDR3 is TGCGCCAGCAGCTTGCCCCCCACTCATCTAGCGGGAGCCCCGGGTGAGCAGTTCTTC. V gene TRBV5-1 combines with J gene TRBJ2-1; TRBD2 matches 10 bases. CDR3 length: 19 residues. Trimming at V came to 1 base and at J to 9 bases, leaving 19 bases not matched to a gene. The germline gives CDR1 SGHRS, CDR2 YFSETQ.

This clone has only a few counts. This chain connects TRBV19 to TRBJ2-6; TRBD1 matches at 7 bases. V dropped 6 bases and J dropped 0; count of bases not matched to a gene: 11. This CDR3 has 18 amino acids. The V gene's germline CDR1 is LNHDA and CDR2 SQIVND (reference sequence). The CDR3 sequence: CASRDFWDRSSGANVLTF. The DNA for the CDR3 is TGTGCCAGTAGAGACTTCTGGGACAGAAGCTCTGGGGCCAACGTCCTGACTTTC.

This clone was observed a few times. The chain's CDR3 is CASSYSHEQYF. The DNA of the CDR3 is TGTGCCAGCAGTTACAGCCACGAGCAGTACTTC. The rearrangement links TRBV6-5 to TRBJ2-7; D is undetermined. The CDR3 covers 11 residues. The V end lost 2 bases, the J end lost 5 bases, and 4 bases lay between the germline ends. CDR1 and CDR2 (germline): MNHEY, SVGAGI.

This clone occurred a few times. V usage is TRBV5-1 and J usage is TRBJ2-6, with D perhaps matching TRBD2 (5 bases). The CDR3 covers 14 residues. The germline V gene has CDR1 SGHRS and CDR2 YFSETQ. V lost 7 bases and J 2 bases, leaving 10 bases between the germline ends. This chain's CDR3 is CASARGTGANVLTF. The CDR3 DNA sequence: TGCGCCAGCGCCCGGGGTACTGGGGCCAACGTCCTGACTTTC. The complete variable domain, with remaining parts taken from reference TRBV5-1 and TRBJ2-6, reads KAGVTQTPRYLIKTRGQQVTLSCSPISGHRSVSWYQQTPGQGLQFLFEYFSETQRNKGNFPGRFSGRQFSNSRSEMNVSTLELGDSALYLCASARGTGANVLTFGAGSRLTVL.

This clone was seen only once. V usage is TRBV10-3 and J usage is TRBJ2-3, with 8 nucleotides matching TRBD2. The V gene end was trimmed by 5 bases and the J gene end by 4 bases; junction bases not matched to a gene: 8. Per germline, CDR1 ENHRY and CDR2 SYGVKD. The CDR3 spans 15 residues. The CDR3 DNA sequence: TGTGCCATCAGTAGCGGGAGACCCTCCGCAGATACGCAGTATTTT. As protein: CAISSGRPSADTQYF.

This rearrangement joins TRBV15 to TRBJ2-1, with D tentatively TRBD1 or TRBD2 (5 bases each). V lost 4 bases, J lost 1 base, and 11 bases lay in between. Germline CDR1 LNHNV, CDR2 YYDKDF (reference sequence). This CDR3 is built from 15 residues. The CDR3 here is CATSTGTPSYNEQFF. The DNA for the CDR3 is TGTGCCACCAGCACTGGGACGCCGTCCTACAATGAGCAGTTCTTC.

Only a few counts were recorded for this clone. Written as DNA, the CDR3 is TGTGCCATCAGCGCCGCTGCGGGAGGTGCCTACGAGCAGTACTTC. Its protein is CAISAAAGGAYEQYF. V and J are TRBV10-3 and TRBJ2-7, with TRBD2 matching 8 bases. V lost 6 bases, J lost 2 bases, and 9 bases stayed unmatched. This CDR3 contains 15 residues. Germline CDR1 reads ENHRY; CDR2 reads SYGVKD.

There are a few counts of this clone. Other DNA sequences in this sample translate to the same CDR3. The genes are TRBV7-9 and TRBJ2-2; tentative D call: TRBD2 (6 bases). V was shortened by 5 bases and J by 5 bases, with 15 bases between the two germline ends. The germline V gene has CDR1 SEHNR and CDR2 FQNEAQ (reference sequence). The CDR3 sequence is 15 residues long. CDR3 protein: CASSLGAGRTGELFF. DNA for the CDR3: TGTGCCAGCAGCCTAGGGGCGGGACGGACCGGGGAGCTGTTTTTT.

The rearrangement uses TRBV9 and TRBJ2-2; 9 bases agree with TRBD2. Looked up from germline, CDR1 is SGDLS and CDR2 is YYNGEE. CDR3 length: 15 amino acids. Losses at the gene ends were 4 bases for V and 5 bases for J; bases not matched to a gene: 6. CDR3 region: CASSPAGGVTGELFF. The CDR3, as DNA: TGTGCCAGCAGCCCAGCGGGAGGAGTAACCGGGGAGCTGTTTTTT.

This clone was counted between two and nine times. Within the sample, other DNA sequences also encode this same CDR3. The gene calls are TRBV20-1 and TRBJ2-7, with 8 nucleotides matching TRBD2. Germline-derived CDR1 and CDR2 are DFQATT and SNEGSKA (reference sequence). This CDR3 is built from 11 residues. Trimming cost V 6 bases and J 3 bases; bases outside gene matches: 1. The CDR3, as DNA: TGCAGTGCAAGCGGGAGCTACGAGCAGTACTTC. Its protein is CSASGSYEQYF.

V gene TRBV7-2 combines with J gene TRBJ2-7; TRBD1 aligns across 7 bases. The CDR3 extends over 19 amino acids. The J segment lost 5 bases and the V segment lost 2 bases, leaving 21 bases of the junction unmatched. From germline, CDR1 is SGHTA and CDR2 FQGNSA. CDR3 amino acids: CASSLSALGSFDRADEQYF. CDR3 in DNA: TGTGCCAGCAGCTTATCGGCTCTCGGGTCTTTCGACAGGGCGGACGAGCAGTACTTC.

The rearrangement joins TRBV9 to TRBJ1-6, with unresolved D. The CDR3 length is 16 residues. Germline CDR1 SGDLS, CDR2 YYNGEE. V shed 3 bases and J shed 10 bases, with 20 bases lying between them. The CDR3 region has the DNA TGTGCCAGCAGCGGTGGGATCGATGGAGGCGGGTCACCCCTCCACTTT. Translated: CASSGGIDGGGSPLHF.